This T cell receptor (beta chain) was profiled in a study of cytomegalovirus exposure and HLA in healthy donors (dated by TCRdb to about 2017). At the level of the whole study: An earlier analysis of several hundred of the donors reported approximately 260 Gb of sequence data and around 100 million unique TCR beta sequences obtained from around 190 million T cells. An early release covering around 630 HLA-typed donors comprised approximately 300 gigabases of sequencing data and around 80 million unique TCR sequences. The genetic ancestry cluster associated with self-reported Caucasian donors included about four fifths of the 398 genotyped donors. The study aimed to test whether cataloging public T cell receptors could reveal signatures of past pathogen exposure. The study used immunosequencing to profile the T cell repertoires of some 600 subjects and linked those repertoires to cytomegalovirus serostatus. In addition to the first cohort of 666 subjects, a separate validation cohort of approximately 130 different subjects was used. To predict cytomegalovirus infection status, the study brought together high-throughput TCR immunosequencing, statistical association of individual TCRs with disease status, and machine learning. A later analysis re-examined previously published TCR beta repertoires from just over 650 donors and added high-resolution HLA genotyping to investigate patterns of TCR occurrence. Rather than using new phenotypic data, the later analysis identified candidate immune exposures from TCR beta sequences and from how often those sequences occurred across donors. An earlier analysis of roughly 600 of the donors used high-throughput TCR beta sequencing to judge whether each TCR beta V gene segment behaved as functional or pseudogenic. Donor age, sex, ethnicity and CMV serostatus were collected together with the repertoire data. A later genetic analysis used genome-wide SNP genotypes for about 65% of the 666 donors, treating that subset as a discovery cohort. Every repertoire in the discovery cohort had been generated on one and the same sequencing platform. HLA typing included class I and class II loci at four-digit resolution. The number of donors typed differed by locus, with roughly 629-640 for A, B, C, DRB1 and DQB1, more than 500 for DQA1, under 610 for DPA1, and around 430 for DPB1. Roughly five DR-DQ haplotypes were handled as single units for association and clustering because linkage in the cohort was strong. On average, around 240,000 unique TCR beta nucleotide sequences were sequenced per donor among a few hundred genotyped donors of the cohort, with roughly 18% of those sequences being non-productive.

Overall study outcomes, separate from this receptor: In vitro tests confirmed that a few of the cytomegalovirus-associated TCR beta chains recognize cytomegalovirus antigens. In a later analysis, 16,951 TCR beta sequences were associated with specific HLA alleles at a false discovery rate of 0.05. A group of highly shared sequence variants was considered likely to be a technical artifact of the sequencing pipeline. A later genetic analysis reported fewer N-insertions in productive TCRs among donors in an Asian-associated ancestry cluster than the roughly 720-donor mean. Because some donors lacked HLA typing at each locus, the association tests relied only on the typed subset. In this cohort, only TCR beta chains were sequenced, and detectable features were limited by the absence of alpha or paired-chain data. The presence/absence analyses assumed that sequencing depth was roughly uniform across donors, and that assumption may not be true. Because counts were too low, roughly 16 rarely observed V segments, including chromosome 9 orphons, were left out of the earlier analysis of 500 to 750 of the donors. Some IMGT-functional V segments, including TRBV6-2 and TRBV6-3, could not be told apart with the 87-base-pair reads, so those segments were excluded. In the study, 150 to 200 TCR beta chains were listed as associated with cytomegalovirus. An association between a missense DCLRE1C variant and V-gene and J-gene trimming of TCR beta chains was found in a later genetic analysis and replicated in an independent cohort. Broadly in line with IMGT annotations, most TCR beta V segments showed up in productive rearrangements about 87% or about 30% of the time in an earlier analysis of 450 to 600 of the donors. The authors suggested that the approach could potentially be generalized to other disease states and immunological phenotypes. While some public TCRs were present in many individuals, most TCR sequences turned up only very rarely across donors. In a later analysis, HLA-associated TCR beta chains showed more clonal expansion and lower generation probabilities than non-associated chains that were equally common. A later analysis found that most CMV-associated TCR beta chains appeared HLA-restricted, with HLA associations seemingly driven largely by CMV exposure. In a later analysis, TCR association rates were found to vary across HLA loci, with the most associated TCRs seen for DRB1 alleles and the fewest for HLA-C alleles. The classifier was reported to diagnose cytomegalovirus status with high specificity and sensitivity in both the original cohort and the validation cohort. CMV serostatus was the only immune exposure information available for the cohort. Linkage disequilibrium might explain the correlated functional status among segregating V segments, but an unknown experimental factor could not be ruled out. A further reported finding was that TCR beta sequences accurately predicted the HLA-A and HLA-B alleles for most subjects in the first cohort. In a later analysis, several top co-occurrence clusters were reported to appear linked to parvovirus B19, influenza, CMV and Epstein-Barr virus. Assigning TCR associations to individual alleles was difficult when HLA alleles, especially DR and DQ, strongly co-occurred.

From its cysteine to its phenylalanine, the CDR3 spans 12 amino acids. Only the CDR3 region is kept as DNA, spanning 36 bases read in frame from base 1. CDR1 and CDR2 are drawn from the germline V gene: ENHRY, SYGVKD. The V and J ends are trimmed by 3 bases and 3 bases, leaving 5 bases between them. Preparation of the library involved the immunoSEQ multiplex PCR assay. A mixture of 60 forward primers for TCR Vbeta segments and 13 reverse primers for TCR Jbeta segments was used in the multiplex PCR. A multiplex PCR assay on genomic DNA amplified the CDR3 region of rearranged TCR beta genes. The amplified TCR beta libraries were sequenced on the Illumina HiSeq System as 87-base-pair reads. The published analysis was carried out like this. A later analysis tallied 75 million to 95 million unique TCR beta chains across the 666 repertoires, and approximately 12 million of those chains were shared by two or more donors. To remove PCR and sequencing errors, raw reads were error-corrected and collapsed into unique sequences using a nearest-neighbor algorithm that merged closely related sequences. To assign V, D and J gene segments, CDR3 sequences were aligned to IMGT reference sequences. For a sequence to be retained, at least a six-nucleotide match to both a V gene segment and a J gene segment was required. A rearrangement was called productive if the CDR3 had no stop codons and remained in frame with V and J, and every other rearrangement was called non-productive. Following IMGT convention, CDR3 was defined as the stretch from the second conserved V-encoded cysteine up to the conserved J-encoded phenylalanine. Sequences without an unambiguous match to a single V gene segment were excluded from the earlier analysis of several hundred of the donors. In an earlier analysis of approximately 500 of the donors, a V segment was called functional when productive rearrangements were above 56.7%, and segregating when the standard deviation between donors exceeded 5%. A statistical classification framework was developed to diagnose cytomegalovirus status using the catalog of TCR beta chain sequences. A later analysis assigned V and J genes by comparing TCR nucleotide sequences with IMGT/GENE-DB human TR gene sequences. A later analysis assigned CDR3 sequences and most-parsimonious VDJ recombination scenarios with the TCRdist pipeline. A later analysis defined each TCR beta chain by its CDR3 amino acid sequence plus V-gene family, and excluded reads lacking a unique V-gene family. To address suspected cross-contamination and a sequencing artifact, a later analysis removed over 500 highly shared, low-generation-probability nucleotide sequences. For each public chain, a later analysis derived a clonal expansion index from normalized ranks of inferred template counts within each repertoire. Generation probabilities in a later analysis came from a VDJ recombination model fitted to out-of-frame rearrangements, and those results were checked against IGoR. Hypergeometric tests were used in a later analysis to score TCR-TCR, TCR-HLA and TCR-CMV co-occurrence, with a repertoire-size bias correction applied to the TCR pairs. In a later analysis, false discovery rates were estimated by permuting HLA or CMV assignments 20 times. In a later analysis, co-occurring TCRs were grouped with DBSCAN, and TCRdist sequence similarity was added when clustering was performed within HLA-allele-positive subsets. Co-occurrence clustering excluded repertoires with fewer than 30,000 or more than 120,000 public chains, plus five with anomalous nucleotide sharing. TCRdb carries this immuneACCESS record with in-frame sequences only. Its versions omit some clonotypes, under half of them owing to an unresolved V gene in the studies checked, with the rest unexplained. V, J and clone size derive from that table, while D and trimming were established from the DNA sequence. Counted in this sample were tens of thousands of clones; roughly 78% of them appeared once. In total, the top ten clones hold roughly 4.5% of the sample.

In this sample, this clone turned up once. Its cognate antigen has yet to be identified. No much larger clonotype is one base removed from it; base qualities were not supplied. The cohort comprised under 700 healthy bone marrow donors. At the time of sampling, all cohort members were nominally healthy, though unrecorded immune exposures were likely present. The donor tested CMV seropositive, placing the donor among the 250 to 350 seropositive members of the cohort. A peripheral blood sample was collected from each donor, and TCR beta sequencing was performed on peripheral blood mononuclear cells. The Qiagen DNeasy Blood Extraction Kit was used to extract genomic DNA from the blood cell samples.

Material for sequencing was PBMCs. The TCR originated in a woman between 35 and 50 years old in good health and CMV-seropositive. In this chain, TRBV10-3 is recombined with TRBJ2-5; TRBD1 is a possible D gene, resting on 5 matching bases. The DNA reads TGTGCCATCAGTGACAGGGAAGAGACCCAGTACTTC. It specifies CAISDREETQYF.